These T cell receptor beta chains were read from a single sample in a study of T cell responses to AZD1222 COVID-19 vaccine. Only in-frame clones appear in the TCRdb table, and some are missing; sequencing was by immunoSEQ multiplex PCR. This table holds approximately 130,000 clones, 85% to 90% found once. The sample consisted of peripheral blood, taken on day 0 of AZD1222 vaccination. These receptors were taken from an adult in good health. The CDR3 runs from the conserved cysteine through the conserved F or W. The D gene is left open where the match is weak. Size tells how often a clone was seen (once, few, many) or the class of an expanded clone, and some rows leave it out.

len: 16; v_gene: TRBV9; abundance: NA; d_gene: NA; j_gene: TRBJ1-4; CDR3aa: CASSWQEVATNEKLFF; CDR3nt: TGTGCCAGCAGCTGGCAGGAGGTTGCAACTAATGAAAAACTGTTTTTT
len: 14; v_gene: TRBV30; abundance: NA; d_gene: NA; j_gene: TRBJ1-2; CDR3aa: CAFSWAAWVEGYTF; CDR3nt: TGTGCCTTCTCCTGGGCAGCTTGGGTTGAAGGCTACACCTTC
len: 14; v_gene: TRBV30; abundance: NA; d_gene: TRBD1; j_gene: TRBJ2-7; CDR3aa: CAWSSGQGAGEQYF; CDR3nt: TGTGCCTGGAGTTCGGGACAGGGGGCTGGGGAGCAGTACTTC
len: 20; v_gene: TRBV9; abundance: NA; d_gene: TRBD2; j_gene: TRBJ2-3; CDR3aa: CASSVVPGASGPGSTDTQYF; CDR3nt: TGTGCCAGCAGCGTAGTACCCGGGGCTAGCGGGCCTGGAAGCACAGATACGCAGTATTTT
len: 16; v_gene: TRBV5-1; abundance: NA; d_gene: NA; j_gene: TRBJ1-6; CDR3aa: CASSLNWAAGDSPLHF; CDR3nt: TGCGCCAGCAGCTTGAACTGGGCGGCCGGAGATTCACCCCTCCACTTT
len: 14; v_gene: TRBV19; abundance: NA; d_gene: TRBD1; j_gene: TRBJ2-7; CDR3aa: CASSLRTGRYEQYF; CDR3nt: TGTGCCAGTAGTCTCCGGACAGGGCGCTACGAGCAGTACTTC
len: 17; v_gene: TRBV3-1/TRBV3-2; abundance: once; d_gene: NA; j_gene: TRBJ2-7; CDR3aa: CASSQGVATGCAYEQYF; CDR3nt: TGTGCCAGCAGCCAGGGAGTAGCGACAGGCTGTGCTTACGAGCAGTACTTC
len: 13; v_gene: TRBV7-3; abundance: NA; d_gene: NA; j_gene: TRBJ2-1; CDR3aa: CASSSYREGEQFF; CDR3nt: TGTGCCAGCAGTTCGTACAGGGAGGGTGAGCAGTTCTTC
len: 14; v_gene: TRBV10-2; abundance: NA; d_gene: NA; j_gene: TRBJ2-7; CDR3aa: CASSPIKVVPEQYF; CDR3nt: TGCGCCAGCAGTCCTATTAAGGTCGTCCCCGAGCAGTACTTC
len: 14; v_gene: TRBV2; abundance: NA; d_gene: NA; j_gene: TRBJ1-3; CDR3aa: CATRLDFSGNTIYF; CDR3nt: TGTGCCACGCGGCTGGATTTCTCTGGAAACACCATATATTTT
len: 15; v_gene: TRBV6-5; abundance: NA; d_gene: NA; j_gene: TRBJ1-5; CDR3aa: CASSPQWAGRQPQHF; CDR3nt: TGTGCCAGCAGTCCCCAGTGGGCGGGGCGGCAGCCCCAGCATTTT
len: 15; v_gene: TRBV2; abundance: NA; d_gene: NA; j_gene: TRBJ1-4; CDR3aa: CASSWTESTNEKLFF; CDR3nt: TGTGCCAGCAGTTGGACAGAATCAACTAATGAAAAACTGTTTTTT
len: 12; v_gene: TRBV29-1; abundance: NA; d_gene: NA; j_gene: TRBJ2-7; CDR3aa: CSVGMGAYEQYF; CDR3nt: TGCAGCGTTGGGATGGGAGCCTACGAGCAGTACTTC
len: 16; v_gene: TRBV27; abundance: NA; d_gene: NA; j_gene: TRBJ1-4; CDR3aa: CASSPRGGGTNEKLFF; CDR3nt: TGTGCCAGCAGCCCAAGAGGGGGGGGTACTAATGAAAAACTGTTTTTT
len: 11; v_gene: TRBV20-1; abundance: NA; d_gene: NA; j_gene: TRBJ1-1; CDR3aa: CSANRGWEAFF; CDR3nt: TGCAGTGCTAACCGAGGGTGGGAGGCTTTCTTT
len: 15; v_gene: TRBV28; abundance: NA; d_gene: TRBD1; j_gene: TRBJ2-1; CDR3aa: CASSRRDRSYNEQFF; CDR3nt: TGTGCCAGCAGCCGCCGGGACAGATCCTACAATGAGCAGTTCTTC
len: 17; v_gene: TRBV13; abundance: NA; d_gene: TRBD2; j_gene: TRBJ2-5; CDR3aa: CASSLDLSGGLVRTQYF; CDR3nt: TGTGCCAGCAGCTTAGACCTCAGCGGGGGCCTGGTGAGGACCCAGTACTTC
len: 14; v_gene: TRBV27; abundance: NA; d_gene: TRBD1; j_gene: TRBJ2-7; CDR3aa: CASRPGQAPYEQYF; CDR3nt: TGTGCCAGCAGGCCGGGACAGGCTCCCTACGAGCAGTACTTC